One and the same sample provided the 22 T cell receptor beta chains below, sequenced in a study of CD8+CD57+ T cells in acquired aplastic anemia. It was genomic DNA that served as the template for profiling TCR beta VDJ and CDR3. Each CDR3 protein is one row after TCRdb ran MiXCR on the reads. Among approximately 200,000 distinct CDR3 sequences listed, roughly half were seen once. The sequencing sample was made of sorted CD4+, CD8+, or CD8+CD57+ T cells (not recorded which) from PBMCs. Receptors originate from a human donor in good health, serving as a control.

V usage is TRBV9 and J usage is TRBJ1-4; TRBD1 might be the D (6 bases). Germline V gene data show CDR1 as SGDLS and CDR2 as YYNGEE. V was pared by 4 bases and J by 7 bases, with 20 bases between. The CDR3 spans 16 residues. CDR3 protein: CASSLRGGRSGEKLFF. The CDR3 coding sequence is TGTGCCAGCAGCTTAAGGGGGGGCAGGTCTGGTGAAAAACTGTTTTTT.

This clonotype occurred many times. The CDR3 DNA reads TGTGCCAGCAGCTTATTGTCCAGGGACAATCAGCCCCAGCATTTT. This codes for CASSLLSRDNQPQHF. The V gene is TRBV7-2, the J gene TRBJ1-5; possibly TRBD1 for D (5 bases). Trimming cost V 2 bases and J 3 bases, with 11 bases left between them. This CDR3 contains 15 residues. CDR1 and CDR2 (germline): SGHTA, FQGNSA.

Points on this clonotype: A read error may be the cause here, since a much bigger clone is one base away. The rearrangement joins TRBV6-5 to TRBJ1-2; no reliable D call. Germline values: CDR1 MNHEY, CDR2 SVGAGI. The CDR3 is 14 amino acids. CDR3 sequence reads: CASSYSLGSYGHTF. The CDR3 DNA reads as TGTGCCAGCAGTTACTCCTTGGGTTCCTATGGCCACACCTTC.

Ten or more counts support this clonotype. The chain joins TRBV11-1 to TRBJ2-3; 7 nucleotides agree with TRBD1. The length of the CDR3 is 17 residues. Germline V gene lookup returns CDR1 SGHAT and CDR2 FQDESV (reference sequence). After removal of 1 base from V and 0 bases from J, the junction contained 7 bases not matched to a gene. The CDR3, as DNA: TGTGCCAGCAGCTTAGATGACAGGGTACCTAGCACAGATACGCAGTATTTT. This codes for CASSLDDRVPSTDTQYF.

The sample holds one count of this clonotype. This chain links TRBV29-1 with TRBJ2-5; perhaps TRBD1 as D (6 bases). The V and J ends lost 7 bases and 5 bases respectively, with 17 bases between them. The CDR3 runs 13 residues. CDR1 and CDR2 (germline): SQVTM, ANQGSEA. The CDR3 DNA follows: TGCAGCGGCGGAAGGGGGAGCGGTGAGACCCAGTACTTC. Encoded protein: CSGGRGSGETQYF.

This clonotype was observed many times. The chain carries TRBV20-1 and TRBJ2-3; D ambiguous. The germline gives CDR1 DFQATT, CDR2 SNEGSKA (reference sequence). The CDR3 is made up of 13 amino acids. With 3 bases removed from V and 10 bases from J, the gap between germline ends came to 17 bases. The CDR3 sequence is CSASPLTYSAQYF. The CDR3 DNA follows: TGCAGTGCTAGCCCGTTAACTTACAGTGCGCAGTATTTT.

The chain uses TRBV10-3 and TRBJ2-7; 8 positions match TRBD1. The CDR3 loop spans 14 amino acids. Germline loops: CDR1 ENHRY, CDR2 SYGVKD. V was clipped by 6 bases and J by 3 bases; unmatched bases: 7. CDR3 region: CAIRGGGQGYEQYF. CDR3 sequence (DNA): TGTGCCATCAGGGGCGGCGGACAGGGCTACGAGCAGTACTTC.

In its sample, this clonotype was seen many times. The rearrangement joins TRBV20-1 to TRBJ2-3; D ambiguous. Looked up from germline, CDR1 is DFQATT and CDR2 is SNEGSKA (reference sequence). The CDR3 runs 15 residues. The V and J ends lost 0 bases and 2 bases respectively, with 12 bases between them. The CDR3: CSARDRILNTDTQYF. In DNA, the CDR3 is TGCAGTGCTAGAGACAGGATATTAAACACAGATACGCAGTATTTT.

Of note for this clonotype: The CDR3 ends on some other residue instead of the conserved phenylalanine or tryptophan, so this is likely a read error. This chain connects TRBV2 to TRBJ1-5; D not certain. Trimming took 7 bases from V and 7 from J, leaving 11 bases between them. Germline V gives CDR1 SNHLY, CDR2 FYNNEI. CDR3 length: 12 residues. CDR3 in amino acids: CASNHYGQPQHL. The DNA for the CDR3 is TGTGCCAGCAATCACTATGGCCAGCCCCAGCATCTT.

The chain recombines TRBV20-1 with TRBJ2-3, with unresolved D. CDR3 length: 15 residues. Germline assignment: CDR1 DFQATT and CDR2 SNEGSKA (reference sequence). Trimming removed 0 bases at V and 2 bases at J, with 12 bases between. CDR3 DNA: TGCAGTGCTAGAGATGGTAACGAACCCACAGATACGCAGTATTTT. Amino acids: CSARDGNEPTDTQYF.

The table lists this clonotype with a few counts. This chain links TRBV28 with TRBJ2-1; 8 bases agree with TRBD1. This CDR3 region has 17 residues. Looked up from germline, CDR1 is MDHEN and CDR2 is SYDVKM. Unmatched junction bases numbered 18, after V lost 6 bases and J lost 8 bases. The CDR3 protein is CASSRPRQGMGLDEQFF. The CDR3 region has the DNA TGTGCCAGCAGCCGACCCCGACAGGGGATGGGGCTAGATGAGCAGTTCTTC. The whole variable domain, remainder taken from reference TRBV28 and TRBJ2-1, is DVKVTQSSRYLVKRTGEKVFLECVQDMDHENMFWYRQDPGLGLRLIYFSYDVKMKEKGDIPEGYSVSREKKERFSLILESASTNQTSMYLCASSRPRQGMGLDEQFFGPGTRLTVL.

This clonotype was detected once. The rearrangement links TRBV28 to TRBJ1-1, with 8 bases fitting TRBD1. The CDR3 runs to 15 residues. J was trimmed by 1 base and V by 8 bases; bases with no gene match: 9. Germline values: CDR1 MDHEN, CDR2 SYDVKM. This CDR3 is CASEVGTGKNTEAFF. The CDR3 DNA reads as TGTGCCAGCGAGGTCGGGACAGGAAAGAACACTGAAGCTTTCTTT.

CDR3 region: CASRSWTGGGGGYTF. In DNA form, the CDR3 reads TGTGCCAGTAGATCGTGGACAGGGGGCGGTGGTGGCTACACCTTC. This sequence joins TRBV19 and TRBJ1-2; 11 bases map to TRBD1. Trimming at V came to 6 bases and at J to 7 bases, leaving 10 bases not matched to a gene. Germline CDR1 LNHDA, CDR2 SQIVND (reference sequence). CDR3 length: 15 residues. The variable domain in full, with the rest retrieved from reference TRBV19 and TRBJ1-2, is DGGITQSPKYLFRKEGQNVTLSCEQNLNHDAMYWYRQDPGQGLRLIYYSQIVNDFQKGDIAEGYSVSREKKESFPLTVTSAQKNPTAFYLCASRSWTGGGGGYTFGSGTRLTVV.

The chain recombines TRBV5-1 with TRBJ2-6, with 7 bases lining up with TRBD1. Germline V CDR1 and CDR2: SGHRS, YFSETQ. This CDR3 region has 18 residues. The V gene end was trimmed by 0 bases and the J gene end by 0 bases; junction bases not matched to a gene: 6. The CDR3 here is CASSLATGADSGANVLTF. Here the CDR3 DNA reads TGCGCCAGCAGCTTGGCCACAGGGGCCGACTCTGGGGCCAACGTCCTGACTTTC.

This sequence joins TRBV10-2 and TRBJ2-3, with D uncertain. CDR3 length: 15 amino acids. V was pared by 6 bases and J by 0 bases, with 13 bases between. Germline CDR1 WSHSY, CDR2 SAAADI. CDR3 sequence: CASRRTADSTDTQYF. The CDR3 bases are TGCGCCAGCAGGCGGACGGCCGATAGCACAGATACGCAGTATTTT.

This clonotype was picked up many times. The chain links TRBV20-1 to TRBJ1-3; no firm D call. Germline V CDR1 and CDR2: DFQATT, SNEGSKA (reference sequence). The CDR3 consists of 13 residues. V was pared by 3 bases and J by 0 bases, with 6 bases between. The DNA of the CDR3 is TGCAGTGCTAGCGGGGTCTCTGGAAACACCATATATTTT. It yields the protein CSASGVSGNTIYF.

This clonotype has at least ten counts. This CDR3 is CASSGDRSLTDTQYF. The CDR3 region has the DNA TGCGCCAGCAGTGGGGACAGGAGCCTCACAGATACGCAGTATTTT. V and J are TRBV5-1 and TRBJ2-3, with 8 nucleotides matching TRBD1. The CDR3 is made up of 15 amino acids. The germline CDR1 and CDR2 sequences are SGHRS and YFSETQ. V was clipped by 5 bases and J by 2 bases; unmatched bases: 7.

As for this clonotype: A read error may produce the germline difference seen at one junction end. The chain employs TRBV5-1 and TRBJ1-1, with D possibly TRBD1 on 5 matching bases. The CDR3 sequence is 14 residues long. Per germline, CDR1 SGHRS and CDR2 YFSETQ. The CDR3 here is CASSGEGLGTEAFF. The CDR3 nucleotides read TGTGCCAGCAGCGGCGAGGGGCTGGGCACTGAAGCTTTCTTT.

This clonotype was seen ten or more times. The rearrangement links TRBV6-5 to TRBJ2-1; TRBD2 matches at 9 bases. The length of the CDR3 is 16 residues. Unmatched junction bases numbered 13, after V lost 6 bases and J lost 7 bases. Germline V gene sequence: CDR1 MNHEY, CDR2 SVGAGI. The CDR3 reads CASSSGVGRGGNEQFF. DNA of the CDR3: TGTGCCAGCAGCTCAGGTGTGGGGCGGGGGGGGAATGAGCAGTTCTTC.

The sample holds many counts of this clonotype. The V gene is TRBV10-3, the J gene TRBJ1-1; no clear D gene. V lost 10 bases and J lost 0, with 12 bases in between. Germline CDR1 reads ENHRY; CDR2 reads SYGVKD. This CDR3 comprises 13 residues. CDR3 amino acids: CATATGMNTEAFF. In DNA, the CDR3 is TGTGCCACAGCGACTGGTATGAACACTGAAGCTTTCTTT.

The gene calls are TRBV2 and TRBJ1-1; D is undetermined. The V end was cut by 5 bases, the J end by 1 base, with 8 bases between. In germline, CDR1 is SNHLY, CDR2 FYNNEI. The CDR3 totals 13 residues. CDR3 sequence (DNA): TGTGCCAGCAGTACCCTGAGGAACACTGAAGCTTTCTTT. As protein: CASSTLRNTEAFF. Complete variable domain (other parts from reference TRBV2 and TRBJ1-1): EPEVTQTPSHQVTQMGQEVILRCVPISNHLYFYWYRQILGQKVEFLVSFYNNEISEKSEIFDDQFSVERPDGSNFTLKIRSTKLEDSAMYFCASSTLRNTEAFFGQGTRLTVV.

This clonotype was counted ten times or more. This chain links TRBV7-9 with TRBJ2-7, with D possibly being TRBD1 (5 bases). The CDR3 is 14 amino acids. Germline V lookup: CDR1 SEHNR, CDR2 FQNEAQ (reference sequence). The V and J ends lost 0 bases and 0 bases respectively, with 6 bases between them. CDR3: CASSLAGLSYEQYF. The CDR3 DNA is TGTGCCAGCAGCTTAGCGGGGCTCTCCTACGAGCAGTACTTC.